This T cell receptor beta chain was sequenced in a study of cytomegalovirus exposure and HLA in healthy donors. Amplification used 60 Vbeta primers and 13 Jbeta primers. Profiling relied on immunoSEQ multiplex PCR, and the TCRdb table lists in-frame clones only, not all of them. The sample spans around 75,000 clones; the ten largest clones claim roughly an eighth. With 8 bases removed from V and 1 base from J, the gap between germline ends came to 11 bases. CDR3 length: 12 residues. CDR1 SQVTM and CDR2 ANQGSEA come from the germline V gene. The study's findings and limits: In a later analysis, HLA-C alleles had the fewest associated TCRs, DRB1 alleles the most. Researchers left out some V segments, among them TRBV6-2 and TRBV6-3, as indistinguishable. Apart from CMV serostatus, no immune exposure information was available.

As for this clone: Its antigen is not identified.

This chain links TRBV29-1 with TRBJ1-2; D unclear. The sample was PBMCs. This clonotype originated in a man between 50 and 59 years old in good health and CMV-seropositive. CDR3 region: CSLQEGNYGYTF. In nucleotides, the CDR3 is TGCAGCCTGCAAGAGGGTAACTATGGCTACACCTTC.